The 14 T cell receptor beta chains given below trace back to one sample, sequenced in a study of radiotherapy plus CTLA-4 blockade in lung cancer. TCRdb's table, derived via immunoSEQ multiplex PCR, lists solely in-frame clones and lacks some. Among 95,000 to 150,000 clones, approximately 90% were seen once, and the ten largest hold approximately 6.6%. The sample here was peripheral blood, taken from a patient treated with radiotherapy plus ipilimumab. The receptors here all came from a human donor with non-small cell lung cancer that progressed on radiotherapy plus ipilimumab.

This clone was observed a single time. The CDR3 nucleotides are TGTGCCAGCAGCCGAACAGTAGGCGAGCAGTACTTC. Its translation is CASSRTVGEQYF. The rearrangement joins TRBV5-6 to TRBJ2-7; D is undetermined. Germline CDR1 is SGHDT and CDR2 is YYEEEE. V was shortened by 4 bases and J by 6 bases, with 11 bases between the two germline ends. The CDR3 spans 12 residues.

The chain carries TRBV13 and TRBJ2-5, with D perhaps assigned TRBD1 or TRBD2 (5 bases each). This CDR3 contains 14 residues. The germline V gene encodes CDR1 PRHDT and CDR2 FYEKMQ (reference sequence). V lost 5 bases and J lost 8, with 18 bases in between. The CDR3 loop reads CASSPLRDGKTQYF. The DNA for the CDR3 is TGTGCCAGCAGCCCCCTCCGGGACGGGAAAACCCAGTACTTC.

On this clone: Sequence at one end of the junction differs from germline and may be a read error. The chain couples TRBV7-7 to TRBJ2-1, with D possibly being TRBD2 (5 bases). The germline V gene encodes CDR1 SSHAT and CDR2 FNYEAQ (reference sequence). The CDR3 covers 16 residues. The CDR3 bases are TGTGCTAGCAGCCCGTCCCCTGACCTAGGGAGTAATGAGCAGTTCTTC. Translated, it gives CASSPSPDLGSNEQFF.

This chain joins TRBV5-1 and TRBJ1-2, with 10 bases matching TRBD1. Germline values: CDR1 SGHRS, CDR2 YFSETQ. The CDR3 has 19 amino acids. The V gene end was trimmed by 4 bases and the J gene end by 1 base; junction bases not matched to a gene: 16. CDR3 in DNA: TGCGCCAGCAGCCCCTATTTTGGGACAGGGGTCTCCAATAACTATGGCTACACCTTC. This translates into CASSPYFGTGVSNNYGYTF.

The V call is TRBV18, the J call TRBJ1-5, with D tentatively TRBD1 (5 bases). Trimming cost V 6 bases and J 7 bases, with 10 bases left between them. The CDR3 runs to 12 residues. Germline CDR1 reads KGHSH; CDR2 reads LQKENI. The CDR3 DNA is TGTGCCAGCTCCTACCAGGGCCAGCCCCAGCATTTT. Translation: CASSYQGQPQHF.

This clone was recorded once. The V and J genes are TRBV5-1 and TRBJ2-5; D possibly matches TRBD1 or TRBD2 (5 bases each). V was shortened by 2 bases and J by 4 bases, with 12 bases between the two germline ends. From germline, CDR1 is SGHRS and CDR2 YFSETQ. The CDR3 covers 14 residues. The chain's CDR3 is CASSFKRDGETQYF. CDR3 DNA sequence: TGCGCCAGCAGCTTTAAGAGGGACGGAGAGACCCAGTACTTC.

The chain uses TRBV5-1 and TRBJ1-1, with D tentatively TRBD1 (5 bases). Deletions cut 0 bases from V and 2 bases from J, with 8 bases between. CDR1 and CDR2 from the germline V gene are SGHRS and YFSETQ. The CDR3 loop spans 14 amino acids. The CDR3 reads CASSLDGANTEAFF. CDR3 in DNA: TGCGCCAGCAGCTTGGATGGGGCTAACACTGAAGCTTTCTTT.

V gene TRBV7-9 combines with J gene TRBJ2-6; D is unclear. V lost 5 bases and J lost 2, with 13 bases in between. This CDR3 contains 16 residues. Germline CDR1 and CDR2: SEHNR and FQNEAQ (reference sequence). CDR3 sequence: CASSPSPSTGANVLTF. Written as DNA, the CDR3 is TGTGCCAGCAGCCCAAGCCCCAGCACTGGGGCCAACGTCCTGACTTTC. The full variable domain, in which reference TRBV7-9 and TRBJ2-6 provide the parts outside the CDR3, is DTGVSQNPRHKITKRGQNVTFRCDPISEHNRLYWYRQTLGQGPEFLTYFQNEAQLEKSRLLSDRFSAERPKGSFSTLEIQRTEQGDSAMYLCASSPSPSTGANVLTFGAGSRLTVL.

Note on this clone: The sample has other DNA sequences that encode this CDR3 too. V is TRBV2 and J is TRBJ2-1, with D unresolved. The CDR3 runs 12 residues. Germline V CDR1 and CDR2: SNHLY, FYNNEI. V was clipped by 6 bases and J by 8 bases, with 11 bases between them. The CDR3 loop is CASSPNEDEQFF. The CDR3 DNA reads TGTGCCAGCAGCCCCAATGAGGATGAGCAGTTCTTC.

The rearrangement uses TRBV6-5 and TRBJ1-1; 7 positions match TRBD1. Trimming took 6 bases from V and 11 from J; bases not matched to a gene: 9. The CDR3 totals 12 residues. Germline CDR1 reads MNHEY; CDR2 reads SVGAGI. Written as DNA, the CDR3 is TGTGCCAGCAGCTCCAGCAGGGGGTGGGCTTTCTTT. Protein sequence: CASSSSRGWAFF.

CDR3 protein: CASSLDLGREQFF. The CDR3 DNA follows: TGTGCCAGCAGCTTAGATTTGGGGAGGGAGCAGTTCTTC. V is TRBV11-2 and J is TRBJ2-1; weak D call: TRBD2 (6 bases). Looked up from germline, CDR1 is SGHAT and CDR2 is FQNNGV. V shed 0 bases and J shed 10 bases, with 10 bases lying between them. The CDR3 sequence is 13 residues long.

The V call is TRBV4-1, the J call TRBJ2-5; D may be TRBD2 (6 bases). Germline V gene lookup returns CDR1 MGHRA and CDR2 YSYEKL. V lost 4 bases and J lost 2, with 11 bases in between. The CDR3 covers 14 residues. CDR3 sequence: CASSLRDSQETQYF. In DNA form, the CDR3 reads TGCGCCAGCAGCCTACGGGACTCTCAAGAGACCCAGTACTTC.

The chain has TRBV18 and TRBJ1-1; tentatively, D is TRBD1 (5 bases). Germline CDR1 reads KGHSH; CDR2 reads LQKENI. Trimming stripped 1 base from V and 7 bases from J, with 7 bases between. This CDR3 has 12 residues. The CDR3 loop is CASSPRGGEAFF. CDR3 DNA: TGTGCCAGCTCACCACGGGGCGGTGAAGCTTTCTTT.

This clone has more than one count but fewer than ten. This chain links TRBV18 with TRBJ1-4, with 10 bases that match TRBD1. Germline V lookup: CDR1 KGHSH, CDR2 LQKENI. Trimming removed 5 bases from V and 6 bases from J; junction bases left unmatched: 3. The CDR3 covers 14 residues. CDR3 DNA: TGTGCCAGCTCATCCGGGACAGGGGATGAAAAACTGTTTTTT. Its protein product is CASSSGTGDEKLFF.